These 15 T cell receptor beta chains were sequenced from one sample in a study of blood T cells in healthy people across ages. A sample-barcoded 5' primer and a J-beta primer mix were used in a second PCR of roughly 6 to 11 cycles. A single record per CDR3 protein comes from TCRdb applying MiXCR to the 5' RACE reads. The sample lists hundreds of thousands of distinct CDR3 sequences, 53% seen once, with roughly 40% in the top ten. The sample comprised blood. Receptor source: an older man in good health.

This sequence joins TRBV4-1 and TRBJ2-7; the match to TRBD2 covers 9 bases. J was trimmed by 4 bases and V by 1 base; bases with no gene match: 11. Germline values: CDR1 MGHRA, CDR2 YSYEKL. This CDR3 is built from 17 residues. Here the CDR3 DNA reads TGCGCCAGCAGCCAAGGCTACCTAGCGGGAATCTTTTACGAGCAGTACTTC. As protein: CASSQGYLAGIFYEQYF.

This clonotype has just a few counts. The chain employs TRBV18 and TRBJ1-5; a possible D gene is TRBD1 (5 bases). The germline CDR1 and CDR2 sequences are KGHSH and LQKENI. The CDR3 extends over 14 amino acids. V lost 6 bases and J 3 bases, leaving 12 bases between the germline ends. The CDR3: CASSLGTVNQPQHF. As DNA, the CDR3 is TGTGCCAGCTCCCTCGGGACGGTCAATCAGCCCCAGCATTTT.

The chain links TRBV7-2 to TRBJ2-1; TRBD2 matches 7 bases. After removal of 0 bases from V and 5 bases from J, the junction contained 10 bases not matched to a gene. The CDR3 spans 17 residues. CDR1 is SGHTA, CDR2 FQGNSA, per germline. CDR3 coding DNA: TGTGCCAGCAGCTTAGCCCCCTTGGCTAGCGGAAACAATGAGCAGTTCTTC. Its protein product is CASSLAPLASGNNEQFF. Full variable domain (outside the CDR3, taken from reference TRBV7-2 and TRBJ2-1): GAGVSQSPSNKVTEKGKDVELRCDPISGHTALYWYRQSLGQGLEFLIYFQGNSAPDKSGLPSDRFSAERTGGSVSTLTIQRTQQEDSAVYLCASSLAPLASGNNEQFFGPGTRLTVL.

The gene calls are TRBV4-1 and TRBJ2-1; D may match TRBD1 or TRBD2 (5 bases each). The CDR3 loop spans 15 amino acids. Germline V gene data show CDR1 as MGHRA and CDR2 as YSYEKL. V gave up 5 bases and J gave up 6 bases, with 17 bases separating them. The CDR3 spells CASSRRDPTGNEQFF. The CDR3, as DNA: TGCGCCAGCAGCAGACGGGACCCAACAGGCAATGAGCAGTTCTTC.

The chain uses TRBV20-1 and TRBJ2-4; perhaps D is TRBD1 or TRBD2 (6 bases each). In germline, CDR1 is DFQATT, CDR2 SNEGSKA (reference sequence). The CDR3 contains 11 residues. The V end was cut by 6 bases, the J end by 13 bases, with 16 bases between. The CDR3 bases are TGCAGTGCGAAAAAGGGGGAGGAGCAGTACTTC. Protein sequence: CSAKKGEEQYF.

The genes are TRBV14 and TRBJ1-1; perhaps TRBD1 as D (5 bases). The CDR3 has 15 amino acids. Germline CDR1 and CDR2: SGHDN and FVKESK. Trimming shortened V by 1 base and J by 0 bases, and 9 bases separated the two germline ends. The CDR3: CASSQVRQMNTEAFF. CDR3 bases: TGTGCCAGCAGCCAAGTGAGACAGATGAACACTGAAGCTTTCTTT.

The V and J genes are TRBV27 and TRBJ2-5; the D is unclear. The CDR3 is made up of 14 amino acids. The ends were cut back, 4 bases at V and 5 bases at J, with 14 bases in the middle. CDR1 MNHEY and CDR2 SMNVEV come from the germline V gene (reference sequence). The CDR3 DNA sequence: TGTGCCAGCAGTTCCTGGCTGACCTCGGAGACCCAGTACTTC. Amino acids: CASSSWLTSETQYF.

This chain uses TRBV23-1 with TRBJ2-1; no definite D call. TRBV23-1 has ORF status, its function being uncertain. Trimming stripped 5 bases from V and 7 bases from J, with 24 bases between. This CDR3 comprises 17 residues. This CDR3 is CASSAWVEERHVNEQFF. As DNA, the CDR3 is TGCGCCAGCAGTGCCTGGGTAGAGGAAAGACACGTAAATGAGCAGTTCTTC.

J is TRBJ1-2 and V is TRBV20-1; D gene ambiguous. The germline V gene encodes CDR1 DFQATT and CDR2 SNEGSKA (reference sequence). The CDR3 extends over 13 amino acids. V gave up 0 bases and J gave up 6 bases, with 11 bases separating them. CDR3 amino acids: CSARDVLGNGYTF. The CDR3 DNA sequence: TGCAGTGCTAGAGATGTGCTAGGGAATGGCTACACCTTC.

The CDR3 reads CASSPVMGGAVETQYF. The CDR3 coding sequence is TGTGCCAGCTCACCAGTTATGGGGGGAGCAGTGGAGACCCAGTACTTC. This chain joins TRBV18 and TRBJ2-5; possible D gene TRBD2, 6 bases. Germline lookup yields CDR1 KGHSH and CDR2 LQKENI. V dropped 2 bases and J dropped 5 bases, with 18 bases sitting between them. The CDR3 runs to 16 residues. Filled out from reference TRBV18 and TRBJ2-5, the complete variable domain reads NAGVMQNPRHLVRRRGQEARLRCSPMKGHSHVYWYRQLPEEGLKFMVYLQKENIIDESGMPKERFSAEFPKEGPSILRIQQVVRGDSAAYFCASSPVMGGAVETQYFGPGTRLLVL.

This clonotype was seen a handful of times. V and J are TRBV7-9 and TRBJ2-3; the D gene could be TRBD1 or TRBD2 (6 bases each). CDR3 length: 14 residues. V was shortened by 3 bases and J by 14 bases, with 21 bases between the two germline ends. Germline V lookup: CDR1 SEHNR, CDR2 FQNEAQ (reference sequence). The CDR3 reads CASSLEGLDRYAYF. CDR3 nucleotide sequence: TGTGCCAGCAGCTTGGAGGGGCTGGACAGATACGCGTATTTT.

Here the CDR3 DNA reads TGCAGTGCCCAGGGCAGGGGGAACTATGGCTACACCTTC. The encoded protein is CSAQGRGNYGYTF. V usage is TRBV20-1 and J usage is TRBJ1-2; 7 bases map to TRBD1. With 6 bases clipped from V and 2 bases from J, the junction kept 6 bases outside the gene matches. This CDR3 is built from 13 residues. Germline lookup yields CDR1 DFQATT and CDR2 SNEGSKA (reference sequence).

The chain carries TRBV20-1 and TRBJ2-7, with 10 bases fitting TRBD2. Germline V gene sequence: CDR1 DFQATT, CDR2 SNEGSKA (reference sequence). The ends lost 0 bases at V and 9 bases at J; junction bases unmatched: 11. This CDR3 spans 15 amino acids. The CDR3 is CSARELAGPPTGQYF. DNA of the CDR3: TGCAGTGCTAGAGAACTAGCGGGACCCCCTACGGGGCAGTACTTC.

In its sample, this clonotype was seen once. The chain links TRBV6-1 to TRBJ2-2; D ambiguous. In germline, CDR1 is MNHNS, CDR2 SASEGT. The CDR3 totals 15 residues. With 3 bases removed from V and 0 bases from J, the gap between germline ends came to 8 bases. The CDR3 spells CASSDKGSNTGELFF. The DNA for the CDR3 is TGTGCCAGCAGTGACAAGGGTTCGAACACCGGGGAGCTGTTTTTT.

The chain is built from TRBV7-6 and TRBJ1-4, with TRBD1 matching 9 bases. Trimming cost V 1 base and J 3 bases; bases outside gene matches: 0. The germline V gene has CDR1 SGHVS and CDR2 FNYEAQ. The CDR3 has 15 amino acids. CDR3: CASSLGTGANEKLFF. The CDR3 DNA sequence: TGTGCCAGCAGCTTAGGGACAGGGGCTAATGAAAAACTGTTTTTT.